The sequence of this T cell receptor beta chain was determined in a study of blood T cell repertoires in COVID-19. Under the authors' procedure: Estimation of nucleated cell counts relied on the amplification of reference gene primers. Libraries were prepared by immunoSEQ multiplex PCR; TCRdb keeps only in-frame clonotypes and omits some of them. The V and J calls and the clone size are those of that table, but D and trimming were determined from the DNA. The table shows tens of thousands of clones, with approximately 90% occurring only once. V dropped 4 bases and J dropped 8; count of bases not matched to a gene: 13. In germline, CDR1 is SGHVS, CDR2 FNYEAQ. The CDR3 has 15 amino acids.

The chain recombines TRBV7-6 with TRBJ1-2, with TRBD1 matching over 7 bases. The source is a human donor with active COVID-19. The donor label of this sample is uncertain. The sample taken for sequencing was peripheral blood. CDR3 region: CASSSYRDSGGGYTF. The CDR3 DNA is TGTGCCAGCAGCTCCTACCGGGACAGCGGCGGAGGCTACACCTTC.